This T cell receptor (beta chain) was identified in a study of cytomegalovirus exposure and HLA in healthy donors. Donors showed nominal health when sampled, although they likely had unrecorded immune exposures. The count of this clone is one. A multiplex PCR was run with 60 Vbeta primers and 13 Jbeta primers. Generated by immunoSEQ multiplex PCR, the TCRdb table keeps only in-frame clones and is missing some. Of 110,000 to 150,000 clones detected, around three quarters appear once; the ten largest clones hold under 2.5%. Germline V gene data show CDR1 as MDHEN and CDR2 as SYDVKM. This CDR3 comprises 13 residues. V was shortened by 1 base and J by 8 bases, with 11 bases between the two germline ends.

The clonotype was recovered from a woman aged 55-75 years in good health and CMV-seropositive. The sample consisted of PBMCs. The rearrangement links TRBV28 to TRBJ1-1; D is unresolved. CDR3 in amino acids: CASSLFRHVEAFF. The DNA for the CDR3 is TGTGCCAGCAGTTTATTTCGACACGTAGAAGCTTTCTTT. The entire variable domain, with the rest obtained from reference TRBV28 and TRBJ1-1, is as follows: DVKVTQSSRYLVKRTGEKVFLECVQDMDHENMFWYRQDPGLGLRLIYFSYDVKMKEKGDIPEGYSVSREKKERFSLILESASTNQTSMYLCASSLFRHVEAFFGQGTRLTVV.